This T cell receptor (beta chain) came from a study of PD-1 blockade in classical Hodgkin lymphoma (dated by TCRdb to the early 2020s). Regarding the research as a whole: Nivolumab dosing was 3 mg/kg intravenously every 2 weeks, continuing until either disease progression or unacceptable toxicity. The study used CyTOF and TCR beta sequencing to define a peripheral blood immune signature of response to PD-1 blockade in classical Hodgkin lymphoma. What the authors observed across the whole study: Lower diversity was observed in patients in whom nivolumab was started less than 1 year after ASCT, and these patients were excluded from later analyses so that confounding by immune reconstitution would be avoided. CD4+ but not CD8+ TCR diversity rose significantly by C4D1 (p=0.0027 vs p=0.16), most apparent in complete responders (p=0.02). Among trial patients, those achieving complete response had baseline diversity similar to that of newly diagnosed patients, while diversity was significantly lower in partial responders and progressors. The study was limited to a single clinical trial cohort, and causes of repertoire differences, possibly disease activity or prior therapy, remained undefined. Baseline TCR diversity was reported to be lower in newly diagnosed patients than in healthy donors, and even lower in relapsed/refractory patients.

For this clone: It has no known antigen specificity. Within one base of it there is no much larger clone, and no base qualities were kept.

The Qiagen DNeasy kit was used to extract genomic DNA from unsorted PBMCs and from the negatively selected CD4+ and CD8+ fractions. TCR beta CDR3 regions were amplified by immunoSEQ multiplex PCR using primers annealing to V and J segments. A synthetic immune receptor repertoire was used to minimize amplification bias, and any residual bias was removed computationally once sequencing was done. The original methods were these. Repertoire diversity was quantified as the Shannon entropy index using custom Python scripts. Unsorted, CD4+ and CD8+ repertoires were analyzed separately, except for combined analyses in which CD4+ and CD8+ sequences were merged in silico. A clone was considered expanded if an increase in frequency of at least 2-fold after treatment relative to C1D1 was found, and a pseudocount of 0.5 was applied to clones undetected at baseline. Clones with 0 or 1 copy at C1D1 were classified as singleton clones, and clones with 2 or more copies were classified as non-singleton clones. Clones expanded in unsorted samples were labelled as CD4+, CD8+ or unknown by matching protein sequences in sorted samples from the same patient. Wilcoxon tests on paired samples were used to test diversity changes from C1D1 to C4D1. Not all clones reach the TCRdb copy of this immuneACCESS table, which keeps in-frame sequences only. Checked studies attribute under half of the gap to unresolved V genes and leave the rest unexplained. The DNA was the basis for D and trimming; V, J and clone size are from that table. The sample table holds approximately 57,000 clones, of which 75% to 95% were seen once. The ten largest clones add up to 8.5% to 12% of the sample.

The time point label on this specimen signifies: cycle 2 day 1 (C2D1) of nivolumab. Every trial patient had relapsed after autologous stem cell transplantation, and cohorts A, B and C differed in prior brentuximab vedotin exposure. The trial cohort was composed of about 53 patients with relapsed/refractory classical Hodgkin lymphoma, for whom complete response, partial response or progressive disease was recorded as best overall response. In the multi-cohort phase II CheckMate 205 trial, trial patients received single-agent nivolumab. An independent review committee assessed best overall response by applying the 2007 International Working Group response criteria. Trial PBMCs were collected immediately before nivolumab initiation (C1D1) and during therapy at cycle 2 day 1 and cycle 4 day 1. Peripheral blood was collected in 8 mL Vacutainer Cell Preparation Tubes, from which PBMCs were isolated by centrifugation and then cryopreserved.

The germline V gene provides CDR1 LGHNA and CDR2 YSLEER. Inclusive of the bounding cysteine and phenylalanine, the CDR3 is 17 residues long. CDR3 DNA is the only sequence kept; it has 51 bases, read in frame from the first base. V has 0 bases trimmed and J has 3 bases trimmed; junction bases matching no gene number 1. Rearrangement joined TRBV4-3 to TRBJ2-2, with 13 junctional bases fitting TRBD2. The sequence was collected from a human donor with classical Hodgkin lymphoma. The sample in question was peripheral blood mononuclear cells (PBMCs), obtained before the second cycle of nivolumab. Here is the DNA: TGCGCCAGCAGCCAAGAGGGACTAGCGGGACACACCGGGGAGCTGTTTTTT. The encoded protein is CASSQEGLAGHTGELFF.